The source of this T cell receptor beta chain is a study of response to subunit inactivated influenza vaccine. Findings and caveats of the study: Authors suggested few new T cells are recruited by each seasonal influenza vaccination.

In the case of this clonotype: What it binds is unknown.

The CDR3 totals 12 residues. Losses at the gene ends were 8 bases for V and 3 bases for J; bases not matched to a gene: 3. The germline V gene encodes CDR1 ENHRY and CDR2 SYGVKD. TCRdb independently ran MiXCR on the RT-PCR reads; one entry per CDR3 protein. The table includes approximately 530,000 distinct CDR3 sequences, less than 7.5% detected once. The material was PBMCs from blood, obtained less than 25 months after vaccination. The TCR sequence derives from a man in his fifties or sixties who received an inactivated influenza vaccine. V is TRBV10-3 and J is TRBJ1-2; 7 positions agree with TRBD1. The CDR3 DNA reads as TGTGCCATCGCCGGGACAGACTATGGCTACACCTTC. It specifies CAIAGTDYGYTF.